This entry lists 11 T cell receptor beta chains sequenced from one sample in a study of T cells in Graves' hyperthyroidism and ophthalmopathy. Amplified TCR beta CDR3 regions came from RNA transcripts. HTBI primers drove first-round RT-PCR of the TCR CDR3. Via MiXCR, TCRdb re-called the multiplex PCR reads, giving one row per CDR3 protein. The data contain approximately 610,000 distinct CDR3 sequences, roughly 15% of them singletons. The sample was blood. These receptors all stem from a woman between 40 and 50 years old with Graves' ophthalmopathy.

This clonotype was counted ten times or more. The chain is built from TRBV30 and TRBJ2-5, with 7 bases that match TRBD2. Germline CDR1 is GTSNPN and CDR2 is SVGIG (reference sequence). The CDR3 is 15 residues long. The V segment lost 1 base and the J segment 2 bases; nucleotides outside the gene matches: 7. CDR3: CAWSEAGLDQETQYF. CDR3 DNA: TGTGCCTGGAGTGAAGCGGGACTGGATCAAGAGACCCAGTACTTC.

This clonotype has a count of ten or more. This chain joins TRBV7-3 and TRBJ2-2; no clear D gene. Trimming stripped 5 bases from V and 3 bases from J, with 4 bases between. Germline V CDR1 and CDR2: SGHTA, FQGTGA. This CDR3 spans 12 amino acids. The CDR3 DNA reads TGTGCCAGCAGCGAGTACACCGGGGAGCTGTTTTTT. This codes for CASSEYTGELFF.

Many counts were recorded for this clonotype. The gene calls are TRBV6-1 and TRBJ2-7; D ambiguous. Germline V CDR1 and CDR2: MNHNS, SASEGT. Between the trimmed V and J ends, which lost 6 bases and 3 bases, there was a span of 18 bases. This CDR3 contains 15 residues. CDR3 sequence: CASSPRSGVGYEQYF. The CDR3, as DNA: TGTGCCAGCAGCCCTAGGTCTGGGGTGGGCTACGAGCAGTACTTC.

In this sample, this clonotype turned up many times. The chain employs TRBV6-2 or TRBV6-3 and TRBJ1-2, with D possibly TRBD1 on 5 matching bases. The CDR3 consists of 13 residues. Between the trimmed V and J ends, which lost 7 bases and 7 bases, there was a span of 16 bases. Germline CDR1 reads MNHEY; CDR2 reads SVGEGT. CDR3 DNA sequence: TGTGCCAGCACCGACGGGGGAGGGGCTGGCTACACCTTC. The encoded protein is CASTDGGGAGYTF.

The rearrangement uses TRBV4-3 and TRBJ1-2, with a tentative D call TRBD1 (6 bases). The V gene lost 0 bases and the J gene lost 4 bases, with 15 bases spanning the gap. Germline assignment: CDR1 LGHNA and CDR2 YSLEER. This CDR3 is built from 16 residues. The CDR3 DNA reads as TGCGCCAGCAGCCAAGATTCAGGAGGGGGAGGCTATGGCTACACCTTC. It encodes CASSQDSGGGGYGYTF.

The sample holds many counts of this clonotype. The chain employs TRBV28 and TRBJ1-3; D is unclear. Trimming left V 6 bases short and J 7 bases short, with 10 bases between. There are 12 residues in the CDR3. Looked up from germline, CDR1 is MDHEN and CDR2 is SYDVKM. The CDR3 is CASRDSWNTIYF. DNA for the CDR3: TGTGCCAGCAGGGACTCTTGGAACACCATATATTTT.

This clonotype was detected many times. V is TRBV29-1 and J is TRBJ2-7, with D perhaps TRBD2 (6 bases). The CDR3 consists of 14 residues. Germline lookup yields CDR1 SQVTM and CDR2 ANQGSEA. Trimming left V 6 bases short and J 3 bases short, with 18 bases between. CDR3 sequence (DNA): TGCAGCGTAGTGCCCCGGGACTTGGGCTACGAGCAGTACTTC. It encodes CSVVPRDLGYEQYF.

The chain couples TRBV29-1 to TRBJ1-5; 8 bases match TRBD1. Germline V gives CDR1 SQVTM, CDR2 ANQGSEA. The V gene end was trimmed by 8 bases and the J gene end by 7 bases; junction bases not matched to a gene: 7. The CDR3 totals 12 residues. This CDR3 is CSPGQGWQPQHF. Written as DNA, the CDR3 is TGCAGCCCCGGACAGGGTTGGCAGCCCCAGCATTTT.

The rearrangement uses TRBV3-1 and TRBJ2-2; TRBD2 agrees at 11 bases. This CDR3 is 14 amino acids long. CDR1 and CDR2 from the germline V gene are LGHDT and YNNKEL (reference sequence). J was trimmed by 6 bases and V by 4 bases; bases with no gene match: 1. CDR3 nucleotides: TGTGCCAGCAGCCTAGCGGGAGGGCCCGGGGAGCTGTTTTTT. Translating it yields CASSLAGGPGELFF.

At least ten counts were recorded for this clonotype. The rearrangement links TRBV10-2 to TRBJ2-5; the match to TRBD2 covers 9 bases. The germline gives CDR1 WSHSY, CDR2 SAAADI. Germline trimming cut 0 bases from V and 2 bases from J; bases unmatched to any gene: 4. The CDR3 runs 16 residues. CDR3 bases: TGCGCCAGCAGTGAGTCGGTGACTAGCGGACAAGAGACCCAGTACTTC. Translating it yields CASSESVTSGQETQYF.

This clonotype was detected ten times or more. The J gene is TRBJ2-5, the V gene TRBV9, with 10 nucleotides matching TRBD2. This CDR3 has 15 residues. Germline CDR1 SGDLS, CDR2 YYNGEE. V shed 2 bases and J 5 bases; nucleotides not matched to a gene: 6. CDR3 in DNA: TGTGCCAGCAGCGTTAGCGGGAGGAGAGTGGAGACCCAGTACTTC. Translation: CASSVSGRRVETQYF.